The 8 T cell receptor beta chains below were found in one sample sequenced in a study of T cell repertoires in cytomegalovirus infection. TCRdb passed the reads through MiXCR, listing each CDR3 protein once. The table records some 150,000 distinct CDR3 sequences, roughly 6% of them present only once. Material for sequencing was PBMCs. The source of these receptors is a human donor in good health (CMV status not recorded). Some clones in this sample may be carry-over from other donors' samples.

This clonotype was detected ten times or more. J is TRBJ1-1 and V is TRBV5-5, with a weak D call TRBD1 (5 bases). V lost 3 bases and J 10 bases, leaving 16 bases between the germline ends. The germline V gene encodes CDR1 SGHKS and CDR2 YYEKEE (reference sequence). This CDR3 is built from 13 residues. The CDR3 here is CASSSPPGLGAFF. Here the CDR3 DNA reads TGTGCCAGCAGCTCGCCTCCGGGACTAGGAGCTTTCTTT.

This clonotype has ten or more counts. The rearrangement joins TRBV20-1 to TRBJ2-7; D is possibly TRBD2 (6 bases). CDR1 DFQATT and CDR2 SNEGSKA come from the germline V gene (reference sequence). V was cut by 0 bases and J by 6 bases, with 18 bases left in between. The CDR3 is 15 amino acids. CDR3 nucleotides: TGCAGTGCTAGAGATTCCGGGGAGGCCTTATTCGAGCAGTACTTC. It yields the protein CSARDSGEALFEQYF.

The chain employs TRBV20-1 and TRBJ1-1; D uncertain. The CDR3 loop spans 13 amino acids. V gave up 6 bases and J gave up 1 base, with 12 bases separating them. CDR1 is DFQATT and CDR2 is SNEGSKA in the germline V gene (reference sequence). The CDR3 sequence: CSALRGENTEAFF. For the CDR3, the DNA is TGCAGTGCCCTACGCGGGGAGAACACTGAAGCTTTCTTT.

In this sample, this clonotype turned up many times. The chain is built from TRBV25-1 and TRBJ2-7; 7 bases agree with TRBD2. CDR1 and CDR2 from the germline V gene are MGHDK and SYGVNS. J gave up 13 bases and V 4 bases, and 7 bases lay outside the gene matches. CDR3 length: 11 amino acids. Here the CDR3 DNA reads TGTGCCAGCAGTGCAGGGACTACCGCCTACTTC. It yields the protein CASSAGTTAYF.

The table lists this clonotype with many counts. This chain connects TRBV7-2 to TRBJ1-2, with D unclear. V was cut by 6 bases and J by 5 bases, with 19 bases left in between. The CDR3 loop spans 15 amino acids. CDR1 and CDR2 from the germline V gene are SGHTA and FQGNSA. CDR3 coding DNA: TGTGCCAGCAGTTACGACCCGACGAAGATTTATGGCTACACCTTC. Its protein product is CASSYDPTKIYGYTF.

The CDR3 sequence is CASSRGVPTQETQYF. The CDR3 DNA reads TGTGCCAGTAGTCGGGGCGTTCCTACGCAAGAGACCCAGTACTTC. The chain uses TRBV19 and TRBJ2-5; either TRBD1 or TRBD2 may supply D (5 bases each). The germline V gene has CDR1 LNHDA and CDR2 SQIVND (reference sequence). The V gene lost 5 bases and the J gene lost 2 bases, with 15 bases spanning the gap. The CDR3 loop spans 15 amino acids.

This clonotype occurred many times. V is TRBV7-9 and J is TRBJ2-1; 9 bases map to TRBD2. Germline-derived CDR1 and CDR2 are SEHNR and FQNEAQ (reference sequence). Unmatched junction bases numbered 11, after V lost 5 bases and J lost 9 bases. CDR3 length equals 15 residues. This CDR3 reads CASSASSSGAVEQFF. CDR3 sequence (DNA): TGTGCCAGCAGCGCATCCTCTAGCGGGGCCGTTGAGCAGTTCTTC.

This clonotype was seen at least ten times. This chain links TRBV7-8 with TRBJ1-1; 9 bases fit TRBD1. This CDR3 comprises 14 residues. Germline V gene data show CDR1 as SGHVS and CDR2 as FQNEAQ. The V gene end was trimmed by 5 bases and the J gene end by 3 bases; junction bases not matched to a gene: 4. The CDR3 sequence is CASSARTGDTEAFF. The CDR3 DNA is TGTGCCAGCAGCGCGAGGACAGGGGACACTGAAGCTTTCTTT. Full variable domain (outside the CDR3, taken from reference TRBV7-8 and TRBJ1-1): GAGVSQSPRYKVAKRGQDVALRCDPISGHVSLFWYQQALGQGPEFLTYFQNEAQLDKSGLPSDRFFAERPEGSVSTLKIQRTQQEDSAVYLCASSARTGDTEAFFGQGTRLTVV.